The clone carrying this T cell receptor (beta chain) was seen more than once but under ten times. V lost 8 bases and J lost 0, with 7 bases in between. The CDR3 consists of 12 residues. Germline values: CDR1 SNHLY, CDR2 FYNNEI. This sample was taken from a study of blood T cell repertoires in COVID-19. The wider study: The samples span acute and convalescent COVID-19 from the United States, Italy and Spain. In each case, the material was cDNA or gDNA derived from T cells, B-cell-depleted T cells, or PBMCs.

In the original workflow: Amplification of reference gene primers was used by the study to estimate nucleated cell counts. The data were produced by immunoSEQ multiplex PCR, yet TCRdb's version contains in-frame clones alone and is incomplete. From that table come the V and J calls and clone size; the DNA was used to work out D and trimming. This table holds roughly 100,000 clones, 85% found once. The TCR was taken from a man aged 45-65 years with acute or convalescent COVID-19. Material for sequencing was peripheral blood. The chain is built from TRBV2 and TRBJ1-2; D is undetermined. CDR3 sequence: CASFYANYGYTF. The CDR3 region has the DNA TGTGCCAGCTTCTACGCTAACTATGGCTACACCTTC.